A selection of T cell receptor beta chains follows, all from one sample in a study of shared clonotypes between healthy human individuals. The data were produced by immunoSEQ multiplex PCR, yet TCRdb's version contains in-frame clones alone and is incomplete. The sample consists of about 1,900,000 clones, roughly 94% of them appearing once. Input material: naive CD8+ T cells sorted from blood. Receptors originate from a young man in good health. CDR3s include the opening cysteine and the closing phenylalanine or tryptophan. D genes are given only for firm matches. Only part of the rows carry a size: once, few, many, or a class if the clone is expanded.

CATSRSPLDGISGANVLTF | TGTGCCACCAGTCGCTCGCCCCTGGACGGGATCTCTGGGGCCAACGTCCTGACTTTC | TRBJ2-6 | NA | TRBV15 | NA
CAHEGWGWGCDEQYF | TGTGCTCACGAAGGATGGGGTTGGGGCTGCGACGAGCAGTACTTC | TRBJ2-7 | NA | TRBV5-8 | NA
CAWSPRTSLYEQYF | TGTGCCTGGAGTCCTCGGACTAGTCTCTACGAGCAGTACTTC | TRBJ2-7 | TRBD2 | TRBV30 | NA
CASSPGQISYNEQFF | TGCGCCAGCAGCCCAGGACAGATTTCCTACAATGAGCAGTTCTTC | TRBJ2-1 | NA | TRBV4-1 | NA
CASSFSSGTEQYEQYF | TGTGCCAGCAGTTTCAGTTCAGGGACAGAACAGTACGAGCAGTACTTC | TRBJ2-7 | TRBD1 | TRBV27 | NA
CASSFRWEGMNTEAFF | TGTGCCAGCAGTTTCCGCTGGGAGGGAATGAACACTGAAGCTTTCTTT | TRBJ1-1 | NA | TRBV28 | once
CASSLLGRGPGEEQYF | TGTGCCAGCAGTTTATTGGGCAGGGGGCCAGGCGAAGAGCAGTACTTC | TRBJ2-7 | TRBD1 | TRBV27 | once
CASSHSDRLNTEAFF | TGTGCCAGCAGCCATTCGGACAGACTGAACACTGAAGCTTTCTTT | TRBJ1-1 | NA | TRBV5-6 | NA
CASSARAGVTEAFF | TGCGCCAGCAGTGCCCGGGCAGGAGTCACTGAAGCTTTCTTT | TRBJ1-1 | NA | TRBV10-2 | NA
CASSVGGQLNTEAFF | TGTGCCAGCAGCGTTGGGGGACAACTGAACACTGAAGCTTTCTTT | TRBJ1-1 | NA | TRBV9 | NA
CASSLGTANIQYF | TGTGCCAGCAGCTTAGGAACGGCGAACATTCAGTACTTC | TRBJ2-4 | NA | TRBV11-3 | NA
CATSSAVYKAQHF | TGTGCCACCAGCAGTGCCGTTTACAAGGCCCAGCATTTT | TRBJ1-5 | NA | TRBV15 | NA
CASSLTQTYEQYF | TGTGCCAGCAGTCTGACACAAACCTACGAGCAGTACTTC | TRBJ2-7 | NA | TRBV27 | once
CASRAGGPGDTQYF | TGCGCCAGCAGGGCGGGAGGGCCTGGAGATACGCAGTATTTT | TRBJ2-3 | TRBD2 | TRBV10-2 | NA
CASSLEPPGGATYEQYF | TGTGCCAGCAGCTTAGAACCCCCCGGGGGGGCCACGTACGAGCAGTACTTC | TRBJ2-7 | TRBD2 | TRBV7-8 | NA
CASSFKGSSYEQYF | TGTGCCAGCAGTTTTAAGGGGTCCTCCTACGAGCAGTACTTC | TRBJ2-7 | NA | TRBV27 | NA
CATSRDEGGIYEQYF | TGTGCCACCAGCAGAGATGAGGGTGGGATCTACGAGCAGTACTTC | TRBJ2-7 | NA | TRBV15 | NA
CASSYSWSVQETQYF | TGTGCCAGCAGTTACTCATGGTCCGTCCAAGAGACCCAGTACTTC | TRBJ2-5 | NA | TRBV6-5 | NA
CASSLYRGSYEQYF | TGCGCCAGCAGCCTCTACAGGGGCTCCTACGAGCAGTACTTC | TRBJ2-7 | TRBD1 | TRBV4-1 | NA
CASSASTDTQYF | TGCGCCAGCAGCGCCAGCACAGATACGCAGTATTTT | TRBJ2-3 | NA | TRBV5-1 | NA
CASSPPGQPNTEAFF | TGTGCCAGCAGCCCACCGGGACAGCCGAACACTGAAGCTTTCTTT | TRBJ1-1 | TRBD1 | TRBV7-9 | NA
CASTPLAGGLNEQFF | TGTGCCAGCACCCCGCTAGCGGGGGGGCTAAATGAGCAGTTCTTC | TRBJ2-1 | TRBD2 | TRBV6-5 | NA
CASSETAQAAYYGYTF | TGTGCCAGCAGTGAAACCGCCCAGGCGGCGTACTATGGCTACACCTTC | TRBJ1-2 | NA | TRBV6-1 | NA
CASSLGVRVAPYEQYF | TGTGCCAGCAGTTTAGGGGTCAGGGTGGCTCCCTACGAGCAGTACTTC | TRBJ2-7 | NA | TRBV28 | NA
CASSNGQGRYEQYF | TGTGCCAGCAGCAACGGACAGGGGAGGTACGAGCAGTACTTC | TRBJ2-7 | TRBD1 | TRBV5-6 | NA
CAWSVTGGEQYF | TGTGCCTGGAGTGTCACGGGAGGCGAGCAGTACTTC | TRBJ2-7 | TRBD2 | TRBV30 | NA
CAWSSGAFTGELFF | TGTGCCTGGAGTTCTGGGGCCTTCACCGGGGAGCTGTTTTTT | TRBJ2-2 | NA | TRBV30 | NA
CASASAEYDIQYF | TGCGCCAGCGCATCGGCGGAGTACGACATTCAGTACTTC | TRBJ2-4 | NA | TRBV5-1 | NA
CASSSTSVSKETQYF | TGTGCCAGCAGCTCCACGTCGGTCTCCAAAGAGACCCAGTACTTC | TRBJ2-5 | NA | TRBV11-2 | NA
CASSTPAGPQHF | TGTGCCAGCAGCACCCCTGCAGGCCCCCAGCATTTT | TRBJ1-5 | NA | TRBV11-2 | NA
CSVEWTGDPVEGYTF | TGCAGCGTTGAATGGACAGGGGATCCTGTAGAGGGCTACACCTTC | TRBJ1-2 | TRBD1 | TRBV29-1 | NA
CASSLRDGYEQYF | TGCGCCAGCAGCTTGCGGGACGGCTACGAGCAGTACTTC | TRBJ2-7 | NA | TRBV5-1 | NA
CASSYLTGGDTQYF | TGTGCCAGCAGTTACTTAACCGGGGGGGATACGCAGTATTTT | TRBJ2-3 | TRBD2 | TRBV6-5 | NA
CASSYSKAGVNPEQYF | TGTGCCAGCAGCTACTCGAAGGCGGGAGTGAACCCCGAGCAGTACTTC | TRBJ2-7 | TRBD2 | TRBV5-6 | NA
CASSWWGDSNQPQHF | TGTGCCAGCAGTTGGTGGGGGGATAGCAATCAGCCCCAGCATTTT | TRBJ1-5 | NA | TRBV27 | NA
CASSELFTGELFF | TGTGCCAGCAGTGAATTGTTCACCGGGGAGCTGTTTTTT | TRBJ2-2 | NA | TRBV25-1 | NA
CASSELTEAFF | TGTGCCAGCAGTGAACTCACTGAAGCTTTCTTT | TRBJ1-1 | NA | TRBV2 | NA